This T cell receptor beta chain came from a study of T cell repertoires in cytomegalovirus infection. About the research overall: Shared public TCR beta signatures pointed to both CMV infection and a matching HLA type.

Study-wide results and caveats: Using cumulative public TCR beta family frequency, the authors identified those who carried CMV together with the relevant HLA.

In regard to this clonotype: Its cognate antigen is unknown.

TCRdb fed the reads into MiXCR, producing one record per CDR3 protein. Among approximately 990,000 distinct CDR3 sequences listed, roughly 31% were seen once. The CDR3 loop spans 14 amino acids. CDR1 is MNHEY, CDR2 SMNVEV, per germline (reference sequence). V was pared by 4 bases and J by 5 bases, with 11 bases between. This specimen consisted of cultured CD8+ T cells from PBMCs, obtained from culture after CMV antigen stimulation. The sequence derives from a human donor in good health (CMV status not recorded). Some clones in this sample may be carry-over from other donors' samples. This rearrangement joins TRBV27 to TRBJ2-2; perhaps TRBD1 as D (6 bases). The CDR3 nucleotides read TGTGCCAGCAGTTCTGGGGGCTTGACCGGGGAGCTGTTTTTT. This gives the protein CASSSGGLTGELFF.